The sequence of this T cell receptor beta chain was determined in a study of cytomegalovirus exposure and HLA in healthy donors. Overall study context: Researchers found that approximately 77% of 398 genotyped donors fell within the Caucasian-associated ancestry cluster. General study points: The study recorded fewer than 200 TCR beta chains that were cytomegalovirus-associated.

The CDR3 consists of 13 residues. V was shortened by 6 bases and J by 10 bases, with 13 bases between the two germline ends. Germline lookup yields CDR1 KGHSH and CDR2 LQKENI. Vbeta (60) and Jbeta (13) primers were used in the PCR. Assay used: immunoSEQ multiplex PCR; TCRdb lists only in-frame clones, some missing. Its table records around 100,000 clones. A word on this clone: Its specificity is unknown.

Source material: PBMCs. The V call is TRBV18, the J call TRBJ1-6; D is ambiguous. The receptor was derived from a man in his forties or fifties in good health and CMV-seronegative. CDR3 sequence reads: CASSPEDLSPLHF. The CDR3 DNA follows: TGTGCCAGCTCCCCGGAGGACCTCTCACCCCTCCACTTT.